This paragraph covers one T cell receptor (beta chain) sequence. As yet, its antigen is unknown. This sample was included in a study of cytomegalovirus exposure and HLA in healthy donors. The wider study: About 77 million unique TCRs from HLA-typed donors made up an early data release. Whole-study findings and limits: TCR beta V segments were, for the most part, productive about 87% or about 30% of the time in an earlier analysis. CMV serostatus was the sole immune exposure data available.

Germline V lookup: CDR1 MNHEY, CDR2 SMNVEV (reference sequence). The J segment lost 1 base and the V segment lost 7 bases, leaving 5 bases of the junction unmatched. The CDR3 extends over 15 amino acids. The PCR contained 60 Vbeta and 13 Jbeta primers. Sequencing was performed with immunoSEQ multiplex PCR; in TCRdb, only in-frame clones are kept and a portion is missing. Of about 150,000 clones listed, roughly three quarters are singletons. Sequences were obtained from PBMCs. This rearrangement joins TRBV27 to TRBJ2-2, with TRBD1 matching over 8 bases. The clonotype comes from a male donor in good health and CMV-seronegative. In DNA, the CDR3 is TGTGCCAGCAACCCCGACAGGGGGAACACCGGGGAGCTGTTTTTT. This sequence encodes CASNPDRGNTGELFF.